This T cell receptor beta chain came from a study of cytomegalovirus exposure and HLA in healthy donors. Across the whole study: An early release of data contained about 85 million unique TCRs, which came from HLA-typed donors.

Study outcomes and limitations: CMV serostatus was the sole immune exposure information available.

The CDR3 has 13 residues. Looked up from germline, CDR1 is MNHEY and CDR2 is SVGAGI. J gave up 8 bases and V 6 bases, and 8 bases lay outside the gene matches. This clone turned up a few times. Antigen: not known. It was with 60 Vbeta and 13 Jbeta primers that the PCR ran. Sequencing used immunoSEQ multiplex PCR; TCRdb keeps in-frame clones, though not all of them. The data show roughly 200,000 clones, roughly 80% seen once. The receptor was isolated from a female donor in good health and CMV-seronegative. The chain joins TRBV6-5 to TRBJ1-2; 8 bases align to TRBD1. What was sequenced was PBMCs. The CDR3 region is CASRPGQAFGYTF. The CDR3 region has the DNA TGTGCCAGCAGGCCGGGACAGGCCTTCGGCTACACCTTC.